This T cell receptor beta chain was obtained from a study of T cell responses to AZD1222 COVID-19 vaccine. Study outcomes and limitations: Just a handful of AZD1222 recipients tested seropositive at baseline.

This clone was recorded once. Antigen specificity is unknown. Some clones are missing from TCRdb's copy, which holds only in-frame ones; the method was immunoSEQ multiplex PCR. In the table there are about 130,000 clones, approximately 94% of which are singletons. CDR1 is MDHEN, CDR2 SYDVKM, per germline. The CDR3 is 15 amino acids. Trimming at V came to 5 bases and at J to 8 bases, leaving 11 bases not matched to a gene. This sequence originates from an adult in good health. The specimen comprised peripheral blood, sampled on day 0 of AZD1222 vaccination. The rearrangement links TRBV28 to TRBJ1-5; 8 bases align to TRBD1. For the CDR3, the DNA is TGTGCCAGCAGTCGACAGGGGAGCTTTCCGAAGCCCCAGCATTTT. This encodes CASSRQGSFPKPQHF.